This T cell receptor beta chain appears in the sequencing data of a study of cytomegalovirus exposure and HLA in healthy donors. It was with 60 Vbeta and 13 Jbeta primers that the PCR ran. Profiled with immunoSEQ multiplex PCR; TCRdb holds only in-frame clones, not every one. In the table there are about 210,000 clones, roughly 77% of which are singletons. CDR1 and CDR2 from the germline V gene are LNHNV and YYDKDF (reference sequence). V gave up 4 bases and J gave up 1 base, with 13 bases separating them. This CDR3 region has 15 residues. Broader study findings: Later analysis placed DRB1 highest and HLA-C lowest in TCR association rates, which differed by HLA locus. Specificity of three CMV-associated chains for CMV antigens was verified in vitro.

A word on this clone: The target antigen is unknown.

The source material was PBMCs. This clonotype was obtained from a man between 35 and 55 years old in good health and CMV-seropositive. J is TRBJ1-1 and V is TRBV15; D is perhaps TRBD1 (6 bases). This CDR3 reads CATSTYKTGNTEAFF. CDR3 sequence (DNA): TGTGCCACCAGCACTTATAAGACAGGGAACACTGAAGCTTTCTTT.